The next 3 T cell receptor beta chains were all read from a single sample in a study of cytomegalovirus exposure and HLA in healthy donors. Primers for the PCR totalled 60 Vbeta and 13 Jbeta. This table comes from immunoSEQ multiplex PCR, and its TCRdb copy is limited to in-frame clones, with some not included. The repertoire holds 75,000 to 100,000 clones, around 79% seen once, with 12% to 15% in the top ten. The sample comprised PBMCs. The receptor source for this set is an older woman in good health and CMV-seropositive.

This clone was recorded a few times. The rearrangement uses TRBV5-1 and TRBJ2-5, with D maybe TRBD2 (5 bases). This CDR3 spans 15 amino acids. V lost 0 bases and J lost 4, with 13 bases in between. Germline CDR1 is SGHRS and CDR2 is YFSETQ. The CDR3, as DNA: TGCGCCAGCAGCTTGGCCAGCCCGGGGAGAGAGACCCAGTACTTC. This gives the protein CASSLASPGRETQYF.

The chain links TRBV5-1 to TRBJ2-7; TRBD2 might be the D (6 bases). V lost 4 bases and J lost 2, with 19 bases in between. Germline values: CDR1 SGHRS, CDR2 YFSETQ. The CDR3 runs 16 residues. The CDR3 is CASSRRRDGKTYEQYF. As DNA, the CDR3 is TGCGCCAGCAGCAGGAGGCGGGACGGCAAAACCTACGAGCAGTACTTC.

This sequence joins TRBV18 and TRBJ2-5, with TRBD2 identical over 9 bases. Germline V CDR1 and CDR2: KGHSH, LQKENI. The junction had 17 bases not matched to a gene; V was cut back by 4 bases and J by 8 bases. The CDR3 sequence is 17 residues long. Written as DNA, the CDR3 is TGTGCCAGCTCACTAGGGGTGACAGCCGGGACTAGCAACACCCAGTACTTC. Its translation is CASSLGVTAGTSNTQYF. Supplemented by reference TRBV18 and TRBJ2-5, the full variable domain reads NAGVMQNPRHLVRRRGQEARLRCSPMKGHSHVYWYRQLPEEGLKFMVYLQKENIIDESGMPKERFSAEFPKEGPSILRIQQVVRGDSAAYFCASSLGVTAGTSNTQYFGPGTRLLVL.